These 20 T cell receptor beta chains were sequenced from one sample in a study of blood T cells in healthy people across ages. A second PCR of roughly 7 to 11 cycles used a sample-barcoded 5' primer and a J-beta primer mix. One entry per CDR3 protein results from TCRdb running MiXCR on the 5' RACE reads. The sample has 1.5 million or so distinct CDR3 sequences, about 45% seen once; the top ten hold roughly 3.7%. Sequencing was carried out using blood. These TCRs come from a woman between 18 and 29 years old in good health.

The chain joins TRBV28 to TRBJ2-1; the match to TRBD1 covers 7 bases. The J segment lost 15 bases and the V segment lost 5 bases, leaving 7 bases of the junction unmatched. Germline CDR1 is MDHEN and CDR2 is SYDVKM. The CDR3 loop spans 11 amino acids. The CDR3 reads CASSQTGPGFF. DNA for the CDR3: TGTGCCAGCAGTCAGACAGGGCCGGGGTTCTTC.

Only a few counts were recorded for this clonotype. The J gene is TRBJ2-3, the V gene TRBV25-1; D not resolved. CDR1 is MGHDK and CDR2 is SYGVNS in the germline V gene. The length of the CDR3 is 15 residues. The ends were cut back, 0 bases at V and 0 bases at J, with 7 bases in the middle. This chain's CDR3 is CASSEYGTSTDTQYF. The CDR3 nucleotides read TGTGCCAGCAGTGAATACGGCACCAGCACAGATACGCAGTATTTT. The entire variable domain, with the rest obtained from reference TRBV25-1 and TRBJ2-3, is as follows: EADIYQTPRYLVIGTGKKITLECSQTMGHDKMYWYQQDPGMELHLIHYSYGVNSTEKGDLSSESTVSRIRTEHFPLTLESARPSHTSQYLCASSEYGTSTDTQYFGPGTRLTVL.

This clonotype was seen only a few times. J is TRBJ2-5 and V is TRBV20-1, with 8 bases that match TRBD1. The CDR3 spans 14 residues. J lost 1 base, V lost 3 bases, and 4 bases had no gene match. The germline CDR1 and CDR2 sequences are DFQATT and SNEGSKA (reference sequence). The CDR3 DNA reads TGCAGTGCTAGGGACACAGGGGGCCAAGAGACCCAGTACTTC. Amino acid sequence: CSARDTGGQETQYF.

The genes are TRBV24-1 and TRBJ2-1; D unresolved. Germline V lookup: CDR1 KGHDR, CDR2 SFDVKD. V lost 3 bases and J lost 7, with 9 bases in between. CDR3 length: 13 residues. The CDR3 is CATSDLGSNEQFF. CDR3 nucleotides: TGTGCCACCAGTGATCTGGGGTCGAATGAGCAGTTCTTC.

The chain couples TRBV4-1 to TRBJ1-1; D is ambiguous. CDR1 is MGHRA, CDR2 YSYEKL, per germline. The CDR3 length is 14 residues. The V end was cut by 0 bases, the J end by 3 bases, with 8 bases between. The DNA for the CDR3 is TGCGCCAGCAGCCAAGATCGCCGGGACACTGAAGCTTTCTTT. Residues: CASSQDRRDTEAFF.

V is TRBV7-2 and J is TRBJ2-1, with D unresolved. V gave up 5 bases and J gave up 5 bases, with 19 bases separating them. This CDR3 spans 16 amino acids. Germline loops: CDR1 SGHTA, CDR2 FQGNSA. The CDR3 sequence: CASSTLDRATHNEQFF. The CDR3 DNA reads TGTGCCAGCAGCACCTTAGACCGGGCCACCCACAATGAGCAGTTCTTC. Complete variable domain (other parts from reference TRBV7-2 and TRBJ2-1): GAGVSQSPSNKVTEKGKDVELRCDPISGHTALYWYRQSLGQGLEFLIYFQGNSAPDKSGLPSDRFSAERTGGSVSTLTIQRTQQEDSAVYLCASSTLDRATHNEQFFGPGTRLTVL.

This clonotype was seen only a few times. This sequence joins TRBV6-6 and TRBJ1-4; D not resolved. The germline CDR1 and CDR2 sequences are MNHNY and SVGAGI (reference sequence). CDR3 size: 14 residues. The ends were cut back, 3 bases at V and 2 bases at J, with 7 bases in the middle. CDR3 amino acids: CASSYGPTNEKLFF. The CDR3 bases are TGTGCCAGCAGTTATGGCCCCACTAATGAAAAACTGTTTTTT.

The chain is built from TRBV7-6 and TRBJ2-1; 7 bases are shared with TRBD1. Germline lookup yields CDR1 SGHVS and CDR2 FNYEAQ. V shed 1 base and J 7 bases; nucleotides not matched to a gene: 4. This CDR3 has 14 residues. CDR3 sequence (DNA): TGTGCCAGCAGCTTAGGGACACAGGGGAATGAGCAGTTCTTC. Its translation: CASSLGTQGNEQFF. Full variable domain (outside the CDR3, taken from reference TRBV7-6 and TRBJ2-1): GAGVSQSPRYKVTKRGQDVALRCDPISGHVSLYWYRQALGQGPEFLTYFNYEAQQDKSGLPNDRFSAERPEGSISTLTIQRTEQRDSAMYRCASSLGTQGNEQFFGPGTRLTVL.

For this clonotype: One junction end does not reproduce the germline sequence, and a read error may be involved. This chain connects TRBV27 to TRBJ2-3; the D gene is possibly TRBD2 (7 bases). The CDR3 has 14 amino acids. Looked up from germline, CDR1 is MNHEY and CDR2 is SMNVEV (reference sequence). The DNA of the CDR3 is TGTGCCGGCAGTTTAGGGGGGGTGGCAGATACGCAGTATTTT. Protein sequence: CAGSLGGVADTQYF.

Remarks on this clonotype: Sequence at one end of the junction differs from germline and may be a read error. This chain joins TRBV29-1 and TRBJ2-1; no firm D call. The CDR3 is made up of 13 amino acids. Germline CDR1 and CDR2: SQVTM and ANQGSEA. In DNA form, the CDR3 reads TGCGGCGTTCTGGCAAGTCCCTACAATGAGCAGTTCTTC. This gives the protein CGVLASPYNEQFF.

This clonotype turned up a few times. This chain uses TRBV28 with TRBJ1-1; the match to TRBD1 covers 8 bases. After removal of 3 bases from V and 0 bases from J, the junction contained 3 bases not matched to a gene. The CDR3 runs 15 residues. The germline V gene encodes CDR1 MDHEN and CDR2 SYDVKM. The CDR3, as DNA: TGTGCCAGCAGTTTCAGGGGGCGAATGAACACTGAAGCTTTCTTT. As protein: CASSFRGRMNTEAFF.

The chain joins TRBV7-9 to TRBJ2-1; TRBD2 is a possible D gene (5 bases). V was shortened by 5 bases and J by 4 bases, with 21 bases between the two germline ends. The CDR3 is made up of 17 amino acids. Per germline, CDR1 SEHNR and CDR2 FQNEAQ (reference sequence). CDR3 coding DNA: TGTGCCAGCAGCACCAAAGAGGGTGGAGGACGGTACAATGAGCAGTTCTTC. It yields the protein CASSTKEGGGRYNEQFF.

Remarks on this clonotype: One junction end disagrees with the germline gene, perhaps due to a read error. The V gene is TRBV28, the J gene TRBJ1-1; a possible D gene is TRBD1 (5 bases). Per the germline V gene, CDR1 is MDHEN and CDR2 is SYDVKM. The CDR3 contains 15 residues. In DNA form, the CDR3 reads TGTGCCAGCAGGGCCGGGGGGTATGTGAACACTGAATCTTTCTTT. Translation gives CASRAGGYVNTESFF. The entire variable domain, with the rest obtained from reference TRBV28 and TRBJ1-1, is as follows: DVKVTQSSRYLVKRTGEKVFLECVQDMDHENMFWYRQDPGLGLRLIYFSYDVKMKEKGDIPEGYSVSREKKERFSLILESASTNQTSMYLCASRAGGYVNTESFFGQGTRLTVV.

The V gene is TRBV5-6, the J gene TRBJ1-5; TRBD1 matches at 7 bases. The V gene end was trimmed by 10 bases and the J gene end by 3 bases; junction bases not matched to a gene: 19. The CDR3 runs to 17 residues. Germline CDR1 is SGHDT and CDR2 is YYEEEE. The CDR3 here is CAGPQLPGTAYNQPQHF. CDR3 DNA sequence: TGTGCCGGACCTCAACTGCCTGGGACAGCGTACAATCAGCCCCAGCATTTT.

This clonotype was observed a handful of times. The chain is built from TRBV29-1 and TRBJ2-1, with TRBD1 as a possible D gene (6 bases). CDR3 length: 11 residues. The germline V gene has CDR1 SQVTM and CDR2 ANQGSEA. V shed 8 bases and J shed 6 bases, with 11 bases lying between them. In DNA, the CDR3 is TGCAGCTCGGACAGTTCCAATGAGCAGTTCTTC. It is translated as CSSDSSNEQFF.

The V and J genes are TRBV6-2 or TRBV6-3 and TRBJ2-1; TRBD2 is a possible D gene (5 bases). V was pared by 4 bases and J by 15 bases, with 19 bases between. The CDR3 has 13 residues. Per germline, CDR1 MNHEY and CDR2 SVGEGT. The CDR3 coding sequence is TGTGCCAGCAGTTCCCGACTACCCGAAGGATCGTTCTTC. Translation gives CASSSRLPEGSFF.

Remarks on this clonotype: A much larger clone is a single base away; this may be a read error. The chain carries TRBV11-3 and TRBJ2-3, with 8 nucleotides matching TRBD1. CDR3 size: 15 residues. CDR1 and CDR2 from the germline V gene are SGHNT and YENEEA. CDR3 sequence reads: CASNQGASRTDTQYF. DNA of the CDR3: TGTGCCAGCAACCAGGGGGCATCCCGCACGGATACGCAGTATTTT.

V and J are TRBV20-1 and TRBJ1-1; D unresolved. CDR1 is DFQATT, CDR2 SNEGSKA, per germline (reference sequence). V dropped 0 bases and J dropped 6 bases, with 11 bases sitting between them. The CDR3 has 13 residues. The CDR3 sequence: CSARDEGSSEAFF. The CDR3 region has the DNA TGCAGTGCTAGAGATGAGGGCAGTTCTGAAGCTTTCTTT.

This clonotype was detected a few times. The V and J genes are TRBV4-3 and TRBJ2-3, with D unclear. This CDR3 is 15 amino acids long. The V gene lost 0 bases and the J gene lost 1 base, with 8 bases spanning the gap. CDR1 is LGHNA and CDR2 is YSLEER in the germline V gene. CDR3 nucleotide sequence: TGCGCCAGCAGCCAAGAAAGTCGGGGCACAGATACGCAGTATTTT. As protein: CASSQESRGTDTQYF.

J is TRBJ2-3 and V is TRBV7-9; D is perhaps TRBD2 (5 bases). Germline loops: CDR1 SEHNR, CDR2 FQNEAQ (reference sequence). The CDR3 is made up of 16 amino acids. V was shortened by 2 bases and J by 4 bases, with 16 bases between the two germline ends. CDR3 sequence reads: CASSLSRAPGSDTQYF. In DNA, the CDR3 is TGTGCCAGCAGCTTATCGAGGGCCCCGGGATCAGATACGCAGTATTTT.